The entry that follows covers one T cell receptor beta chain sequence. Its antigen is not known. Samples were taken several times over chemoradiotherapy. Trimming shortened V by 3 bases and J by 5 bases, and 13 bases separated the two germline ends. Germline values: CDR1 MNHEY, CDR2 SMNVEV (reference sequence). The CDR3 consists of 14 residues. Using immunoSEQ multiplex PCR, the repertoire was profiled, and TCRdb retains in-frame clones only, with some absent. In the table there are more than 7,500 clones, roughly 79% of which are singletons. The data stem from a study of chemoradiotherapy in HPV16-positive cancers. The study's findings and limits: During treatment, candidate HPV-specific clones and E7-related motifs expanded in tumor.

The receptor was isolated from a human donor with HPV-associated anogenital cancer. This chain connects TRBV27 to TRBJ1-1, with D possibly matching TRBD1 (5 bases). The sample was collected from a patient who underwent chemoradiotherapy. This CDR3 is CASSFQPGRTEAFF. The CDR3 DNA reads TGTGCCAGCAGTTTCCAGCCGGGGCGGACTGAAGCTTTCTTT.